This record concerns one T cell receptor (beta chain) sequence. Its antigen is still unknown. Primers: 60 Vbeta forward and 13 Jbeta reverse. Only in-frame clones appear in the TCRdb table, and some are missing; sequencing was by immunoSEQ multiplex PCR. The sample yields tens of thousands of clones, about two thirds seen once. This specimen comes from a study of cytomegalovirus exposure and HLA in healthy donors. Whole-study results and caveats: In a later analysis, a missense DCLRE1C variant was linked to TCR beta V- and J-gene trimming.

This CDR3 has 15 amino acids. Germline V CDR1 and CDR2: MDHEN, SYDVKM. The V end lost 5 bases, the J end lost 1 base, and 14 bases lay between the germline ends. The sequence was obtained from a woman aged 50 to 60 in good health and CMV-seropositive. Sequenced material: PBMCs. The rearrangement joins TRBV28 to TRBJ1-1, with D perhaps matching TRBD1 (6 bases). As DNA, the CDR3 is TGTGCCAGCAGTCTTACCACAGGGAGGAACACTGAAGCTTTCTTT. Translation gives CASSLTTGRNTEAFF.